These T cell receptor beta chains were read from a single sample in a study of blood T cell repertoires in COVID-19. TCRdb's copy holds only in-frame clones and misses some; the assay was immunoSEQ multiplex PCR. The data contain about 80,000 clones, nearly 90% of them singletons. What was sequenced was peripheral blood. The receptors here all came from a man aged 70 or older with acute or convalescent COVID-19. Each CDR3 is given with its conserved first and last residue.

v_gene,CDR3aa
TRBV10-3,CAISRDRVAQPQHF
TRBV6-6,CASSLGLYNSPLHF
TRBV29-1,CSVGGDPPYNEQFF
TRBV7-2,CASSPDRVVAGELFF
TRBV6-5,CASSYRGDRGEKLFF
TRBV27,CASSFLGAGNTEAFF
TRBV10-3,CAIRGARPDSPLHF
TRBV7-2,CASSLGASTDTQYF
TRBV6-5,CASSSGYSGNTIYF
TRBV6-6,CASSYSQGASYEQYF
TRBV5-1,CASSFGNAADQETQYF
TRBV5-4,CASSSGLGSGSYEQYF
TRBV18,CASSPIFEGGTNVLTF
TRBV6-2/TRBV6-3,CASSSPRFSIVPNVLTF
TRBV4-1,CASSWTGSGTDTQYF
TRBV29-1,CSGYRAETQYF